This T cell receptor (beta chain) was retrieved from a study of cytomegalovirus exposure and HLA in healthy donors. In the study overall: In an early release, HLA-typed donors contributed tens of millions of unique TCR sequences.

Findings of the study overall: Most sequenced TCRs were rare (though some public TCRs occurred in many donors). It is likely that the observed cluster of highly shared sequence variants was a sequencing artifact. Earlier findings revealed that most TCR beta V segments proved productive either about 87% or about 30% of the time.

PCR involved 60 Vbeta and 13 Jbeta primers. TCRdb's copy holds only in-frame clones and misses some; the assay was immunoSEQ multiplex PCR. The sample has tens of thousands of clones, 66% seen once; the top ten hold less than 20%. Details on this clone: The antigen remains undetermined.

Germline V gene data show CDR1 as SGHAT and CDR2 as FQNNGV. With 8 bases removed from V and 6 bases from J, the gap between germline ends came to 22 bases. This CDR3 comprises 15 residues. The origin of this receptor is a man aged 50 to 60 in good health and CMV-seropositive. Sequenced sample: PBMCs. The gene calls are TRBV11-2 and TRBJ2-5, with a possible D match to TRBD2 (5 bases). The CDR3 DNA sequence: TGTGCCAGCCGGCCTCTTGCAGCCGGGGAACAGACCCAGTACTTC. This translates into CASRPLAAGEQTQYF.